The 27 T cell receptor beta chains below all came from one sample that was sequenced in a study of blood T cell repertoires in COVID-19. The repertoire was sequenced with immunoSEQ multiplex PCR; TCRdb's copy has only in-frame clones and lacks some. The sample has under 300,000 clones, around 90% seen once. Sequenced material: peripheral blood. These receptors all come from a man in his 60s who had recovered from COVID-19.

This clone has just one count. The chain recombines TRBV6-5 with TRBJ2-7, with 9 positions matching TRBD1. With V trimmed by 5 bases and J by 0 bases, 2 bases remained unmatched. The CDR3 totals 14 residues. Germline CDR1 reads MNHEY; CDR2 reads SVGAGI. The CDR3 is CASSRQGGSYEQYF. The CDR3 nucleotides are TGTGCCAGCAGTCGACAGGGGGGCTCCTACGAGCAGTACTTC.

The CDR3 protein is CASRRGQRDTGELFF. The CDR3 bases are TGTGCCAGCAGACGGGGACAGAGAGACACCGGGGAGCTGTTTTTT. The chain joins TRBV3-1 (or the pseudogene TRBV3-2) to TRBJ2-2; 7 bases fit TRBD1. V dropped 6 bases and J dropped 3; count of bases not matched to a gene: 7. CDR3 length: 15 amino acids. In germline, CDR1 is LGHDT, CDR2 YNNKEL (reference sequence).

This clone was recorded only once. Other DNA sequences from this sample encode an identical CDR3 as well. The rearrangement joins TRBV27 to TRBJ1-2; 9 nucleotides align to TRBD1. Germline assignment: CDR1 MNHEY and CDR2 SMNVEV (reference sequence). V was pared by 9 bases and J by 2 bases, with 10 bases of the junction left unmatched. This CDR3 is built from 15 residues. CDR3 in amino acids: CASSRGGQGNYGYTF. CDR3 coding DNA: TGTGCCAGTAGCCGCGGTGGACAGGGGAACTATGGCTACACCTTC.

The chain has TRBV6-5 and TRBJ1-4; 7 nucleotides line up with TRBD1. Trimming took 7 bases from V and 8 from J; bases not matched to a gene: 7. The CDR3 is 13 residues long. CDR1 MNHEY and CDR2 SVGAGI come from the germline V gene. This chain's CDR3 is CASKRTGYEKLFF. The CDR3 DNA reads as TGTGCCAGCAAACGGACAGGATACGAAAAACTGTTTTTT.

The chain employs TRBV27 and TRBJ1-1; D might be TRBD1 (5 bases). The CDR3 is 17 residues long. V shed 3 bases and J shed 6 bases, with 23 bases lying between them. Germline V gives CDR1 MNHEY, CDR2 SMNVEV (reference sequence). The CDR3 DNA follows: TGTGCCAGCAGTTTCACTCATAAGCGGGGCCGCCTCTCTGAAGCTTTCTTT. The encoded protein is CASSFTHKRGRLSEAFF.

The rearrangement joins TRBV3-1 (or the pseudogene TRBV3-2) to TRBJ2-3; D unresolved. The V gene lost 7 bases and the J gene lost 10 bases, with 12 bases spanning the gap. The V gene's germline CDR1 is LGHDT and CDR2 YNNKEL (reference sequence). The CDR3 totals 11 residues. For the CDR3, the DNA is TGTGCCAGCACCTCTGGAGACGCGCAGTATTTT. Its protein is CASTSGDAQYF.

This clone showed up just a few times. The CDR3, as DNA: TGCAGCCCAAACAGGGGGAATGAAAAACTGTTTTTT. It is translated as CSPNRGNEKLFF. The chain combines TRBV29-1 with TRBJ1-4, with 8 bases matching TRBD1. Germline trimming cut 8 bases from V and 5 bases from J; bases unmatched to any gene: 4. The CDR3 totals 12 residues. Germline lookup yields CDR1 SQVTM and CDR2 ANQGSEA.

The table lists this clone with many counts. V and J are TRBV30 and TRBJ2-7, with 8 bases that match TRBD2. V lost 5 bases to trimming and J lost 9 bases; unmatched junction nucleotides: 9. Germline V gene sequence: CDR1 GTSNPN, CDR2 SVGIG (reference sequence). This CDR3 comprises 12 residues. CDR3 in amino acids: CAWAGGGRRQYF. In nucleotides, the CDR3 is TGTGCCTGGGCCGGCGGGGGGCGCAGGCAGTACTTC.

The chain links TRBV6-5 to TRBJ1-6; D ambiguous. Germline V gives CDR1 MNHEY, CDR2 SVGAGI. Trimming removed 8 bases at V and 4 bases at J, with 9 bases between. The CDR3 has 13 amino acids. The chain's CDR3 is CASSSGYNSPLHF. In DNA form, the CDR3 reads TGTGCCAGCTCTTCGGGATATAATTCACCCCTCCACTTT.

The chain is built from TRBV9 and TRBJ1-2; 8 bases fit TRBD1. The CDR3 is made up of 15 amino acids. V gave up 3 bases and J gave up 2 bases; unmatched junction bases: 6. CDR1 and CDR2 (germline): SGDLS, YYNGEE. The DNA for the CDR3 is TGTGCCAGCAGCGCCAGGACAGGGCGAAACTATGGCTACACCTTC. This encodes CASSARTGRNYGYTF.

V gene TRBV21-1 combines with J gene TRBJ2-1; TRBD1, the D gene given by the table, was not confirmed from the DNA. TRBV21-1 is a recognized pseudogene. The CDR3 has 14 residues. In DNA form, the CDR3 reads TGTGCCAGCAGGACAGGGGGCTCCTACAATGAGCAGTTCTTC. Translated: CASRTGGSYNEQFF.

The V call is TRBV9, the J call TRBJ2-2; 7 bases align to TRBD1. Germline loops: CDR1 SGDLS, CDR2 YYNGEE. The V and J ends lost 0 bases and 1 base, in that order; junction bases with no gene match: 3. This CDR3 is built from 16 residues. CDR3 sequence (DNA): TGTGCCAGCAGCGTAGATCCAGGGGGGAACACCGGGGAGCTGTTTTTT. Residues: CASSVDPGGNTGELFF.

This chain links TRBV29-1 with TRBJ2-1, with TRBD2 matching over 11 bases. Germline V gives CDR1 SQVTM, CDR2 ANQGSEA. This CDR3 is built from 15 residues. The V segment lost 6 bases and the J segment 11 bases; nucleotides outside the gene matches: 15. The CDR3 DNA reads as TGCAGCGTGAGGGGCCCAACTAGCGGGGGCCGAAAGCAGTTCTTC. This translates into CSVRGPTSGGRKQFF.

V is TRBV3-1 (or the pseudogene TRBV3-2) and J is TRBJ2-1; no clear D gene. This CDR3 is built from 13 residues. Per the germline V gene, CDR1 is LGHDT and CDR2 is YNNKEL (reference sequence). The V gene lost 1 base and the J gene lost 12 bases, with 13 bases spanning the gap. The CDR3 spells CASSQGRLMGQFF. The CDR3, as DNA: TGTGCCAGCAGCCAAGGGCGGTTAATGGGGCAGTTCTTC.

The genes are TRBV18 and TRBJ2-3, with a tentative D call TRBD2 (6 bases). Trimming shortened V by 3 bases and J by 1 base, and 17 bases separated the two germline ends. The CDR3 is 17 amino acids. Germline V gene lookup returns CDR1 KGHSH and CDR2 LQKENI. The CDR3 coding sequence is TGTGCCAGCTCACCGAACTTACCGGGACTCGGCACAGATACGCAGTATTTT. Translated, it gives CASSPNLPGLGTDTQYF.

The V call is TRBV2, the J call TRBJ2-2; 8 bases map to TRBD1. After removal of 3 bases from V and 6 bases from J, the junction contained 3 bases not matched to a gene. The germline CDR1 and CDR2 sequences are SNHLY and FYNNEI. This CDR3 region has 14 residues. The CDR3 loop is CASSDRGLSGELFF. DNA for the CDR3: TGTGCCAGCAGTGACAGGGGGCTATCCGGGGAGCTGTTTTTT.

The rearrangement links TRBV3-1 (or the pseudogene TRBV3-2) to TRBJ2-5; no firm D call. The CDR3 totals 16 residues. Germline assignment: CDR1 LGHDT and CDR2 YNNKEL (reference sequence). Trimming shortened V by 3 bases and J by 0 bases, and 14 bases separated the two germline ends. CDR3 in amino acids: CASSHRLSQYQETQYF. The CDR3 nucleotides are TGTGCCAGCAGCCATAGACTCTCCCAGTACCAAGAGACCCAGTACTTC.

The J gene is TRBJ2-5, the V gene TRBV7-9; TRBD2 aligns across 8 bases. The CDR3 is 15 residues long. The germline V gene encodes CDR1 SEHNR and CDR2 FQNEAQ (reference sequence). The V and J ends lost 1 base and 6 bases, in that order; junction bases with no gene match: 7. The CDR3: CASSLVVAGLQTQYF. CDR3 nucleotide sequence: TGTGCCAGCAGCTTAGTTGTAGCGGGGCTTCAGACCCAGTACTTC. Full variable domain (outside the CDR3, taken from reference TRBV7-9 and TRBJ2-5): DTGVSQNPRHKITKRGQNVTFRCDPISEHNRLYWYRQTLGQGPEFLTYFQNEAQLEKSRLLSDRFSAERPKGSFSTLEIQRTEQGDSAMYLCASSLVVAGLQTQYFGPGTRLLVL.

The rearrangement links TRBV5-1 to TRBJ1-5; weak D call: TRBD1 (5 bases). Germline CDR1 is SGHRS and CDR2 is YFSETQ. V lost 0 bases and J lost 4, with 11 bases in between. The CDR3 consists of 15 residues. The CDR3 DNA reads TGCGCCAGCAGCTTGGCAGGGAACCGTAATCAGCCCCAGCATTTT. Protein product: CASSLAGNRNQPQHF.

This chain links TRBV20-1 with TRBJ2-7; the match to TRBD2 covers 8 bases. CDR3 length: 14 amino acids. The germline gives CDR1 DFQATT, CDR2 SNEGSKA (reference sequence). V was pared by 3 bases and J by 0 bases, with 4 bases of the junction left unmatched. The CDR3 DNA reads TGCAGTGCTAGTCGGGGGGGGGCCTCCTACGAGCAGTACGTC. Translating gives CSASRGGASYEQYV.

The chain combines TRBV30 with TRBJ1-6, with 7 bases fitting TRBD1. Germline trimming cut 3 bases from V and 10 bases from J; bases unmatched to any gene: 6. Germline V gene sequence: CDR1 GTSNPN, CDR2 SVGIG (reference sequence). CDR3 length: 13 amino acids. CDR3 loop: CAWRGQGESPLHF. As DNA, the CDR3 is TGTGCCTGGAGAGGTCAGGGGGAGTCACCCCTCCACTTT.

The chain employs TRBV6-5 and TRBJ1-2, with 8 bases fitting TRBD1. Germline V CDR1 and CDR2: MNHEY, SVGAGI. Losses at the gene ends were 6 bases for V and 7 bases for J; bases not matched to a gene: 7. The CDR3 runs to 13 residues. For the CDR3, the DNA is TGTGCCAGCAGGAGACAGGGGTGGACTGGCTACACCTTC. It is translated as CASRRQGWTGYTF.

As DNA, the CDR3 is TGTGCCAGCAGCCAAAATCTACTTAGGGGGAGCTCGAAGCAGTTCTTC. Its protein is CASSQNLLRGSSKQFF. This chain uses TRBV14 with TRBJ2-1; a possible D gene is TRBD1 (6 bases). Germline values: CDR1 SGHDN, CDR2 FVKESK. V was pared by 2 bases and J by 11 bases, with 22 bases between. The CDR3 consists of 16 residues.

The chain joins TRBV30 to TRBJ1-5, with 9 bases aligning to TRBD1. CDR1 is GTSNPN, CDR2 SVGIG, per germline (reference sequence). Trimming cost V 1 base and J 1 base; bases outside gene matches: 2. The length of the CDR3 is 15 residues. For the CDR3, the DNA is TGTGCCTGGAGTGGACAGGGGGTGAGCAATCAGCCCCAGCATTTT. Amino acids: CAWSGQGVSNQPQHF. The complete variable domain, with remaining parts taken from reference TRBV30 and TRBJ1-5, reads SQTIHQWPATLVQPVGSPLSLECTVEGTSNPNLYWYRQAAGRGLQLLFYSVGIGQISSEVPQNLSASRPQDRQFILSSKKLLLSDSGFYLCAWSGQGVSNQPQHFGDGTRLSIL.

DNA for the CDR3: TGTGCCAGCAGGGGAGCGGGGGGGCCGAACGAGCAGTACTTC. Translated: CASRGAGGPNEQYF. The rearrangement uses TRBV28 and TRBJ2-7; TRBD2 matches 10 bases. The J segment lost 5 bases and the V segment lost 6 bases, leaving 7 bases of the junction unmatched. The CDR3 loop spans 14 amino acids. Germline CDR1 MDHEN, CDR2 SYDVKM. The full variable domain, rest sourced from reference TRBV28 and TRBJ2-7, is DVKVTQSSRYLVKRTGEKVFLECVQDMDHENMFWYRQDPGLGLRLIYFSYDVKMKEKGDIPEGYSVSREKKERFSLILESASTNQTSMYLCASRGAGGPNEQYFGPGTRLTVT.

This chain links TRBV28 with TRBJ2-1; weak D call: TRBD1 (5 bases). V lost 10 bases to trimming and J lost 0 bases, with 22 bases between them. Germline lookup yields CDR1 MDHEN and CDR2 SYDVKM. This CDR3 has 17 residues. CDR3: CATTSSRGLSSYNEQFF. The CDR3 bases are TGTGCCACCACCTCTTCTAGGGGATTGAGCTCCTACAATGAGCAGTTCTTC. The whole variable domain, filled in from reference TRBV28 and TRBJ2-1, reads DVKVTQSSRYLVKRTGEKVFLECVQDMDHENMFWYRQDPGLGLRLIYFSYDVKMKEKGDIPEGYSVSREKKERFSLILESASTNQTSMYLCATTSSRGLSSYNEQFFGPGTRLTVL.

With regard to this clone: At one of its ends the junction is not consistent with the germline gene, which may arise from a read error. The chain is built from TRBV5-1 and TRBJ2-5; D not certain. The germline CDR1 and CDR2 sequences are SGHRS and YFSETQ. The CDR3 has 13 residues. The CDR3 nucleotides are TGCGCCAGCAGGTTGGAGCTCCGGGAGACCCAGTACTTC. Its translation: CASRLELRETQYF.